Given below is one TCR beta chain in context. Its target is unknown. This sample was included in a study of cytomegalovirus exposure and HLA in healthy donors. Study conclusions and caveats: A subsequent analysis found that TCR clusters from the first cohort also tended to co-occur in the roughly 120 validation repertoires, with around 94% of cluster scores above 0. Despite most TCR sequences being rare, some public TCRs occurred in many donors.

V gave up 5 bases and J gave up 0 bases; unmatched junction bases: 16. Germline CDR1 is SGHVS and CDR2 is FNYEAQ. CDR3 size: 21 residues. TCRdb's copy holds only in-frame clones and misses some; the assay was immunoSEQ multiplex PCR. The sample includes 250,000 to 300,000 clones, 90% of them seen just once. The rearrangement links TRBV7-6 to TRBJ2-2, with 12 bases identical to TRBD2. The receptor was isolated from a woman in her late teens or twenties in good health and CMV-seronegative. The sequenced sample consisted of PBMCs. The CDR3 DNA reads as TGTGCCAGCAGCCATAGCTCTACACTAGCGGGGGGTCTAGCGAACACCGGGGAGCTGTTTTTT. Residues: CASSHSSTLAGGLANTGELFF.